Below, 30 T cell receptor beta chains from the same sample are listed, as sequenced in a study of regulatory T cells in long-lasting Graves disease. Through Arm-PCR of CDR3 regions and iRepertoire HTBI primers, TCR beta libraries were built. One entry per CDR3 protein, called by TCRdb with MiXCR from the multiplex PCR reads. The sample holds a few hundred thousand distinct CDR3 sequences; about 12% are singletons and the top ten take about 19%. Time point denoted: newly diagnosed GD, antithyroid drugs for less than 3 months. From PBMCs, RNA was extracted and then used to make the TCR library. These data were also filed under a second study, of T cells in Graves' hyperthyroidism and ophthalmopathy.

Sequencing was performed on peripheral blood mononuclear cells (PBMCs), taken at new diagnosis, from a patient treated with antithyroid drugs. These receptors all come from a woman younger than 30 with Graves disease.

This chain joins TRBV4-3 and TRBJ1-5; D unresolved. The CDR3 contains 13 residues. CDR1 is LGHNA, CDR2 YSLEER, per germline. The V and J ends lost 3 bases and 9 bases respectively, with 12 bases between them. CDR3 coding DNA: TGCGCCAGCAGCCAGGCCATAAGATCGCCCCAGCATTTT. This encodes CASSQAIRSPQHF.

This clonotype showed up many times. The chain recombines TRBV7-9 with TRBJ1-1; 8 bases align to TRBD1. Germline V CDR1 and CDR2: SEHNR, FQNEAQ (reference sequence). The V gene end was trimmed by 3 bases and the J gene end by 4 bases; junction bases not matched to a gene: 7. The CDR3 loop spans 15 amino acids. Here the CDR3 DNA reads TGTGCCAGCAGCTTTGGACAGGGCGACGGCACTGAAGCTTTCTTT. Its translation: CASSFGQGDGTEAFF.

Ten or more counts support this clonotype. The rearrangement joins TRBV5-5 to TRBJ1-1, with D possibly matching TRBD1 (6 bases). This CDR3 region has 14 residues. Germline V gene sequence: CDR1 SGHKS, CDR2 YYEKEE (reference sequence). Trimming shortened V by 5 bases and J by 0 bases, and 11 bases separated the two germline ends. The CDR3 DNA is TGTGCCAGCAGGTTACAGGGTGTGAACACTGAAGCTTTCTTT. Its translation: CASRLQGVNTEAFF.

This chain connects TRBV19 to TRBJ1-1; no clear D gene. Trimming left V 0 bases short and J 1 base short, with 12 bases between. Per germline, CDR1 LNHDA and CDR2 SQIVND (reference sequence). The CDR3 runs to 16 residues. DNA of the CDR3: TGTGCCAGTAGTATAGATCAATTTACGGGGAACACTGAAGCTTTCTTT. It encodes CASSIDQFTGNTEAFF. Supplemented by reference TRBV19 and TRBJ1-1, the full variable domain reads DGGITQSPKYLFRKEGQNVTLSCEQNLNHDAMYWYRQDPGQGLRLIYYSQIVNDFQKGDIAEGYSVSREKKESFPLTVTSAQKNPTAFYLCASSIDQFTGNTEAFFGQGTRLTVV.

In regard to this clonotype: A read error may explain this, as a much larger clone is one base away. The V gene is TRBV6-2 or TRBV6-3, the J gene TRBJ2-1, with D hard to call. CDR3 length: 19 amino acids. Germline CDR1 and CDR2: MNHEY and SVGEGT. The CDR3 spells CASSSGRVTPKGSTMMRIF. The CDR3, as DNA: TGTGCCAGCAGTTCGGGTCGGGTCACACCAAAGGGATCCACAATGATGCGGATCTTC.

There are many counts of this clonotype. As DNA, the CDR3 is TGTGCCAGCAGTCCCCTCGGGGCGGGAGCCAGCACAGATACGCAGTATTTT. Protein product: CASSPLGAGASTDTQYF. This sequence joins TRBV6-1 and TRBJ2-3, with 7 bases fitting TRBD2. In germline, CDR1 is MNHNS, CDR2 SASEGT. Unmatched junction bases numbered 11, after V lost 5 bases and J lost 0 bases. CDR3 length equals 17 residues.

Many counts were recorded for this clonotype. The J gene is TRBJ2-7, the V gene TRBV4-1; D not resolved. With 0 bases removed from V and 0 bases from J, the gap between germline ends came to 6 bases. This CDR3 spans 14 amino acids. Germline CDR1 and CDR2: MGHRA and YSYEKL. The CDR3 DNA follows: TGCGCCAGCAGCCAAGATTCGCCCTCCTACGAGCAGTACGTC. Translated: CASSQDSPSYEQYV.

This clonotype was counted ten times or more. The CDR3 is CSAGKLALEEQYF. In nucleotides, the CDR3 is TGCAGTGCCGGCAAACTAGCGCTAGAGGAGCAGTACTTC. This chain connects TRBV20-1 to TRBJ2-7; TRBD2 matches 7 bases. The V and J ends lost 6 bases and 7 bases, in that order; junction bases with no gene match: 12. Per germline, CDR1 DFQATT and CDR2 SNEGSKA (reference sequence). CDR3 length: 13 amino acids.

This clonotype was seen at least ten times. V usage is TRBV11-2 and J usage is TRBJ1-4; D call uncertain. Trimming removed 6 bases from V and 5 bases from J, with 7 bases in between. The germline gives CDR1 SGHAT, CDR2 FQNNGV. This CDR3 comprises 12 residues. CDR3 bases: TGTGCCAGCAGACCTCTCAATGAAAAACTGTTTTTT. This gives the protein CASRPLNEKLFF.

The chain links TRBV19 to TRBJ2-2; no firm D call. Per the germline V gene, CDR1 is LNHDA and CDR2 is SQIVND (reference sequence). The CDR3 consists of 17 residues. The V end lost 5 bases, the J end lost 5 bases, and 21 bases lay between the germline ends. The DNA of the CDR3 is TGTGCCAGTAGTCCCTTGCCCCACGGTTTATCAACCGGGGAGCTGTTTTTT. It encodes CASSPLPHGLSTGELFF.

This clonotype has a handful of counts. The chain has TRBV10-3 and TRBJ1-2; a weak D match, TRBD1 (5 bases). The CDR3 is 16 residues long. V lost 4 bases to trimming and J lost 3 bases, with 18 bases between them. Germline lookup yields CDR1 ENHRY and CDR2 SYGVKD. CDR3 nucleotides: TGTGCCATCAGTGGTCTAACGACCCAGGGTTACTATGGCTACACCTTC. The encoded protein is CAISGLTTQGYYGYTF.

In its sample, this clonotype was seen many times. The V and J genes are TRBV28 and TRBJ1-5, with D possibly matching TRBD1 (5 bases). Trimming pared 3 bases from V and 11 bases from J, leaving 14 bases between. CDR3 length equals 13 residues. The germline V gene has CDR1 MDHEN and CDR2 SYDVKM. The CDR3 loop is CASSFIGTEAQHF. The CDR3 nucleotides are TGTGCCAGCAGTTTTATAGGGACCGAAGCCCAGCATTTT.

This clonotype was counted many times. V is TRBV7-2 and J is TRBJ2-3; D is unresolved. CDR3 length: 13 amino acids. V was cut by 3 bases and J by 5 bases, with 9 bases left in between. CDR1 and CDR2 from the germline V gene are SGHTA and FQGNSA. CDR3 protein: CASSFNRQDTQYF. CDR3 coding DNA: TGTGCCAGCAGCTTTAACCGGCAAGATACGCAGTATTTT. The variable domain in full, with the rest retrieved from reference TRBV7-2 and TRBJ2-3, is GAGVSQSPSNKVTEKGKDVELRCDPISGHTALYWYRQSLGQGLEFLIYFQGNSAPDKSGLPSDRFSAERTGGSVSTLTIQRTQQEDSAVYLCASSFNRQDTQYFGPGTRLTVL.

This clonotype was counted at least ten times. The rearrangement uses TRBV5-5 and TRBJ2-2; no reliable D call. The CDR3 runs 14 residues. CDR1 is SGHKS, CDR2 YYEKEE, per germline (reference sequence). Trimming removed 0 bases at V and 4 bases at J, with 7 bases between. DNA of the CDR3: TGTGCCAGCAGCTTGGAAGCTAGCACCGGGGAGCTGTTTTTT. The encoded protein is CASSLEASTGELFF.

There are many counts of this clonotype. The chain uses TRBV20-1 and TRBJ2-3; no clear D gene. The CDR3 extends over 16 amino acids. V lost 0 bases to trimming and J lost 1 base, with 14 bases between them. CDR1 is DFQATT, CDR2 SNEGSKA, per germline (reference sequence). CDR3 nucleotide sequence: TGCAGTGCTAGAGATGCACCCCGAGTGGGCACAGATACGCAGTATTTT. Protein: CSARDAPRVGTDTQYF.

This clonotype occurred many times. The rearrangement links TRBV2 to TRBJ2-7; either TRBD1 or TRBD2 may fit D (6 bases each). The CDR3 totals 15 residues. The germline V gene has CDR1 SNHLY and CDR2 FYNNEI. V lost 1 base, J lost 4 bases, and 14 bases lay in between. The CDR3 DNA sequence: TGTGCCAGCAGTGAAGGTCGGGGGCTAGTTTACGAGCAGTACTTC. Translated: CASSEGRGLVYEQYF.

The table lists this clonotype with many counts. This chain joins TRBV6-2 or TRBV6-3 and TRBJ1-1; D is uncertain. Trimming shortened V by 2 bases and J by 2 bases, and 12 bases separated the two germline ends. Germline CDR1 and CDR2: MNHEY and SVGEGT. CDR3 size: 15 residues. In DNA form, the CDR3 reads TGTGCCAGCAGTTACAGGCGCTGGGGAAACACTGAAGCTTTCTTT. Protein: CASSYRRWGNTEAFF.

In this sample, this clonotype turned up many times. DNA of the CDR3: TGTGCCAGCAGCCTCACAAACACTGAAGCTTTCTTT. Translated, it gives CASSLTNTEAFF. The rearrangement uses TRBV12-3 or TRBV12-4 and TRBJ1-1; D gene unclear. V was shortened by 6 bases and J by 2 bases, with 7 bases between the two germline ends. CDR3 length: 12 amino acids.

The table lists this clonotype with many counts. The chain couples TRBV7-6 to TRBJ1-6, with D perhaps TRBD1 (5 bases). The germline CDR1 and CDR2 sequences are SGHVS and FNYEAQ. The length of the CDR3 is 14 residues. Trimming pared 0 bases from V and 10 bases from J, leaving 10 bases between. The CDR3 here is CASSLAGGKSPLHF. Here the CDR3 DNA reads TGTGCCAGCAGCTTAGCTGGGGGAAAATCACCCCTCCACTTT.

The chain has TRBV7-8 and TRBJ1-6; 8 bases line up with TRBD1. V was clipped by 1 base and J by 4 bases; unmatched bases: 6. This CDR3 is built from 17 residues. Germline V gives CDR1 SGHVS, CDR2 FQNEAQ. The CDR3 spells CASSLETQGEYNSPLHF. The CDR3, as DNA: TGTGCCAGCAGCTTAGAGACACAGGGGGAGTATAATTCACCCCTCCACTTT. Filled out from reference TRBV7-8 and TRBJ1-6, the complete variable domain reads GAGVSQSPRYKVAKRGQDVALRCDPISGHVSLFWYQQALGQGPEFLTYFQNEAQLDKSGLPSDRFFAERPEGSVSTLKIQRTQQEDSAVYLCASSLETQGEYNSPLHFGNGTRLTVT.

Ten or more counts support this clonotype. V gene TRBV12-3 or TRBV12-4 combines with J gene TRBJ1-1; D unclear. The CDR3 spans 11 residues. V dropped 7 bases and J dropped 4 bases, with 7 bases sitting between them. CDR3 DNA sequence: TGTGCCAGCAACGGGCCCACTGAAGCTTTCTTT. Amino acids: CASNGPTEAFF.

At least ten counts were recorded for this clonotype. DNA of the CDR3: TGTGCCAGCAGCCCTGGGACAGGACTTAACTATGGCTACACCTTC. It translates to CASSPGTGLNYGYTF. V usage is TRBV7-3 and J usage is TRBJ1-2; 8 positions agree with TRBD1. The CDR3 consists of 15 residues. With V trimmed by 5 bases and J by 1 base, 6 bases remained unmatched. The germline V gene has CDR1 SGHTA and CDR2 FQGTGA.

This clonotype showed up just a few times. This chain uses TRBV6-1 with TRBJ2-3, with 13 bases identical to TRBD2. Per germline, CDR1 MNHNS and CDR2 SASEGT. The J segment lost 2 bases and the V segment lost 6 bases, leaving 11 bases of the junction unmatched. The CDR3 contains 18 residues. The DNA of the CDR3 is TGTGCCAGCAGCTCCCTTACCGGACTAGCGGGGGCCACAGATACGCAGTATTTT. Translating it yields CASSSLTGLAGATDTQYF.

The chain combines TRBV6-1 with TRBJ2-3, with TRBD1 identical over 9 bases. The J segment lost 13 bases and the V segment lost 6 bases, leaving 8 bases of the junction unmatched. Germline V gives CDR1 MNHNS, CDR2 SASEGT. The CDR3 contains 12 residues. The DNA for the CDR3 is TGTGCCAGCAGACCTAGGACAGGGGAGGAGTATTTT. It yields the protein CASRPRTGEEYF.

As to this clonotype: A read error may produce the germline difference seen at one junction end. This rearrangement joins TRBV11-2 to TRBJ1-2; D is possibly TRBD1 (5 bases). Germline CDR1 reads SGHAT; CDR2 reads FQNNGV. CDR3 size: 14 residues. The CDR3 nucleotides are TGCGCCAGCAGCCAAGAACAGGACCCCTATGGCTACACCTTC. Amino acid sequence: CASSQEQDPYGYTF. Together with reference TRBV11-2 and TRBJ1-2, the CDR3 gives the full variable domain: EAGVAQSPRYKIIEKRQSVAFWCNPISGHATLYWYQQILGQGPKLLIQFQNNGVVDDSQLPKDRFSAERLKGVDSTLKIQPAKLEDSAVYLCASSQEQDPYGYTFGSGTRLTVV.

V is TRBV4-2 and J is TRBJ2-5; D is possibly TRBD2 (5 bases). CDR3 length equals 15 residues. The germline V and J ends were trimmed by 0 bases and 4 bases, with 12 bases remaining between them. Germline-derived CDR1 and CDR2 are LGHNA and YNFKEQ. The CDR3 reads CASSQDAAGRETQYF. As DNA, the CDR3 is TGTGCCAGCAGCCAAGATGCAGCTGGGAGAGAGACCCAGTACTTC.

This clonotype has at least ten counts. J is TRBJ1-1 and V is TRBV7-9; maybe TRBD1 (6 bases). CDR1 SEHNR and CDR2 FQNEAQ come from the germline V gene (reference sequence). Trimming removed 3 bases at V and 6 bases at J, with 11 bases between. This CDR3 is 13 amino acids long. The CDR3 is CASSLDRRAEAFF. DNA of the CDR3: TGTGCCAGCAGCTTGGACAGAAGGGCTGAAGCTTTCTTT.

This clonotype was seen many times. The chain couples TRBV28 to TRBJ1-4; D remains ambiguous. The germline CDR1 and CDR2 sequences are MDHEN and SYDVKM. The CDR3 contains 15 residues. The germline V and J ends were trimmed by 3 bases and 6 bases, with 14 bases remaining between them. In DNA form, the CDR3 reads TGTGCCAGCAGTTTCGAGGAGGGTCGAGATGAAAAACTGTTTTTT. Its protein product is CASSFEEGRDEKLFF.

The rearrangement uses TRBV7-2 and TRBJ2-1, with D possibly being TRBD1 (6 bases). The V gene lost 5 bases and the J gene lost 4 bases, with 21 bases spanning the gap. Germline values: CDR1 SGHTA, CDR2 FQGNSA. The CDR3 is made up of 17 amino acids. Here the CDR3 DNA reads TGTGCCAGCAGCCCCTATGGCGTGGGGGCTAAATACAATGAGCAGTTCTTC. Protein: CASSPYGVGAKYNEQFF.

This clonotype was seen only a few times. The chain links TRBV20-1 to TRBJ1-1; D is ambiguous. V was cut by 0 bases and J by 6 bases, with 11 bases left in between. This CDR3 spans 13 amino acids. Germline CDR1 is DFQATT and CDR2 is SNEGSKA (reference sequence). CDR3 bases: TGCAGTGCTAGAGATTTGGGGAGGGCTGAAGCTTTCTTT. It specifies CSARDLGRAEAFF.